The 25 T cell receptor beta chains listed next were all sequenced from one sample in a study of T cell repertoires in cytomegalovirus infection. In TCRdb, the reads were re-called with MiXCR into one record per CDR3 protein. The profile shows roughly 990,000 distinct CDR3 sequences, approximately 31% of them singletons. Which antigens these TCRs recognize remains unknown. Sample: cultured CD8+ T cells from PBMCs, taken from culture after CMV antigen stimulation. These receptors were obtained from a human donor in good health (CMV status not recorded). Some clones in this sample may be carry-over from other donors' samples.

This clonotype was counted at least ten times. The chain joins TRBV7-9 to TRBJ2-7; a weak D match, TRBD1 (6 bases). Germline assignment: CDR1 SEHNR and CDR2 FQNEAQ (reference sequence). The V gene lost 4 bases and the J gene lost 0 bases, with 19 bases spanning the gap. This CDR3 spans 17 amino acids. The CDR3 here is CASSSSSGVLSSYEQYF. DNA of the CDR3: TGTGCCAGCAGCTCCTCTTCAGGGGTTCTAAGCTCCTACGAGCAGTACTTC.

The V call is TRBV2, the J call TRBJ2-5, with 8 bases fitting TRBD2. CDR3 length: 15 residues. The V gene end was trimmed by 2 bases and the J gene end by 1 base; junction bases not matched to a gene: 3. In germline, CDR1 is SNHLY, CDR2 FYNNEI. CDR3: CASSESGGIQETQYF. The CDR3 DNA reads TGTGCCAGCAGTGAAAGCGGGGGCATCCAAGAGACCCAGTACTTC.

DNA of the CDR3: TGTGCCAGCAGGTACCAGGGGGGGAACACTGAAGCTTTCTTT. Its translation: CASRYQGGNTEAFF. The V call is TRBV7-4, the J call TRBJ1-1; 7 bases map to TRBD1. The CDR3 is 14 residues long. After removal of 6 bases from V and 1 base from J, the junction contained 5 bases not matched to a gene. Per germline, CDR1 SGHVT and CDR2 SQSDAQ.

The sample holds a few counts of this clonotype. The chain recombines TRBV27 with TRBJ2-3, with D possibly being TRBD1 or TRBD2 (6 bases each). V lost 6 bases and J 6 bases, leaving 13 bases between the germline ends. CDR3 length equals 13 residues. CDR1 MNHEY and CDR2 SMNVEV come from the germline V gene (reference sequence). CDR3 residues: CASSRRGLDTQYF. The CDR3 DNA is TGTGCCAGCAGCCGTCGGGGGCTGGATACGCAGTATTTT.

The chain uses TRBV7-9 and TRBJ2-5; 7 bases align to TRBD2. Germline CDR1 SEHNR, CDR2 FQNEAQ (reference sequence). Trimming cost V 0 bases and J 3 bases; bases outside gene matches: 4. CDR3 length: 15 residues. The CDR3: CASSLAGGMEETQYF. In nucleotides, the CDR3 is TGTGCCAGCAGCTTAGCCGGGGGGATGGAAGAGACCCAGTACTTC.

About this clonotype: Possible read error: a much larger clone is one base away. The chain joins TRBV18 to TRBJ1-1, with 7 bases fitting TRBD1. V dropped 0 bases and J dropped 0; count of bases not matched to a gene: 10. The CDR3 is made up of 18 amino acids. The germline CDR1 and CDR2 sequences are KGHSH and LQKENI. CDR3 nucleotides: TGTGCCAGCTCACCACCACAGGGGACTTCCCGCATGAACACTGAAGCTTTCTTT. It yields the protein CASSPPQGTSRMNTEAFF. Full variable domain (rest looked up from reference TRBV18 and TRBJ1-1): NAGVMQNPRHLVRRRGQEARLRCSPMKGHSHVYWYRQLPEEGLKFMVYLQKENIIDESGMPKERFSAEFPKEGPSILRIQQVVRGDSAAYFCASSPPQGTSRMNTEAFFGQGTRLTVV.

CDR3 DNA: TGCGCCAGCAGCTTGAATGCCCCAGCGAATAACTATGGCTACACCTTC. It codes for CASSLNAPANNYGYTF. The gene calls are TRBV5-1 and TRBJ1-2; D is unresolved. The CDR3 loop spans 16 amino acids. CDR1 and CDR2 (germline): SGHRS, YFSETQ. Trimming removed 1 base from V and 1 base from J, with 14 bases in between.

This clonotype was recorded a few times. The chain links TRBV6-5 to TRBJ2-1; tentative D call: TRBD1 (7 bases). With 5 bases removed from V and 5 bases from J, the gap between germline ends came to 19 bases. Per germline, CDR1 MNHEY and CDR2 SVGAGI. The CDR3 sequence is 16 residues long. CDR3 sequence: CASSPRPGGFDNEQFF. The CDR3 region has the DNA TGTGCCAGCAGTCCCCGGCCAGGGGGGTTTGACAATGAGCAGTTCTTC.

The chain has TRBV27 and TRBJ2-2, with D possibly being TRBD2 (5 bases). CDR1 and CDR2 (germline): MNHEY, SMNVEV (reference sequence). V lost 5 bases to trimming and J lost 4 bases, with 11 bases between them. This CDR3 region has 14 residues. The CDR3 loop is CASSTGVGTGELFF. Here the CDR3 DNA reads TGTGCCAGCAGTACCGGGGTGGGCACCGGGGAGCTGTTTTTT.

The rearrangement uses TRBV20-1 and TRBJ1-5; 10 bases agree with TRBD1. The V gene end was trimmed by 7 bases and the J gene end by 0 bases; junction bases not matched to a gene: 6. Germline CDR1 DFQATT, CDR2 SNEGSKA (reference sequence). The CDR3 is 15 residues long. DNA of the CDR3: TGCAGTGTAGAGGGGACAGGGGTTAGCAATCAGCCCCAGCATTTT. It is translated as CSVEGTGVSNQPQHF.

V gene TRBV18 combines with J gene TRBJ1-6, with D perhaps matching TRBD1 (6 bases). In germline, CDR1 is KGHSH, CDR2 LQKENI. CDR3 length equals 14 residues. The V and J ends lost 4 bases and 14 bases respectively, with 18 bases between them. The CDR3 sequence is CASSLTRDIGALHF. The CDR3 DNA sequence: TGTGCCAGCTCACTGACACGGGACATCGGAGCCCTCCACTTT.

This clonotype was observed a few times. The chain has TRBV29-1 and TRBJ2-2; D not certain. The CDR3 runs 12 residues. CDR1 and CDR2 from the germline V gene are SQVTM and ANQGSEA. V dropped 7 bases and J dropped 6 bases, with 12 bases sitting between them. The CDR3 sequence is CSAAYPAGELFF. CDR3 sequence (DNA): TGCAGCGCCGCTTATCCGGCCGGGGAGCTGTTTTTT.

This clonotype was detected only a few times. The chain joins TRBV10-3 to TRBJ2-1, with 11 bases fitting TRBD2. Looked up from germline, CDR1 is ENHRY and CDR2 is SYGVKD. The CDR3 totals 16 residues. V lost 4 bases, J lost 4 bases, and 6 bases stayed unmatched. This CDR3 reads CAISVGLAGGYNEQFF. DNA for the CDR3: TGTGCCATCAGTGTAGGACTAGCGGGCGGTTACAATGAGCAGTTCTTC.

The chain combines TRBV27 with TRBJ2-2; 8 nucleotides match TRBD1. Germline CDR1 is MNHEY and CDR2 is SMNVEV (reference sequence). CDR3 length equals 14 residues. The CDR3 coding sequence is TGTGTCACCGCAGGGGGCGCTTGGTCCGGGGAGCTGTTTTTT. It is translated as CVTAGGAWSGELFF.

In DNA form, the CDR3 reads TGTGCCATCAACAGGTCATACCATTACACCTTC. Its protein product is CAINRSYHYTF. The chain uses TRBV12-3 or TRBV12-4 and TRBJ1-2, with a possible D match to TRBD1 (5 bases). Trimming cost V 10 bases and J 11 bases, with 17 bases left between them. The CDR3 is made up of 11 amino acids.

Only a few counts were recorded for this clonotype. The chain recombines TRBV27 with TRBJ2-2, with a possible D match to TRBD2 (6 bases). Germline V gene data show CDR1 as MNHEY and CDR2 as SMNVEV (reference sequence). V was cut by 3 bases and J by 6 bases, with 11 bases left in between. The CDR3 is 14 residues long. DNA for the CDR3: TGTGCCAGCAGTTTCCTGTCTAGCGCCGGGGAGCTGTTTTTT. Its translation: CASSFLSSAGELFF.

This clonotype was recorded at least ten times. The chain employs TRBV28 and TRBJ2-2; the D gene is possibly TRBD2 (6 bases). CDR3 size: 15 residues. V was clipped by 5 bases and J by 6 bases, with 16 bases between them. From germline, CDR1 is MDHEN and CDR2 SYDVKM. This CDR3 is CASSPSLGGAGELFF. The CDR3, as DNA: TGTGCCAGCAGTCCCTCCCTAGGAGGGGCCGGGGAGCTGTTTTTT.

The chain joins TRBV10-3 to TRBJ2-7; TRBD1 agrees at 7 bases. This CDR3 is 14 amino acids long. V lost 2 bases to trimming and J lost 1 base; unmatched junction nucleotides: 2. Germline V gene data show CDR1 as ENHRY and CDR2 as SYGVKD. CDR3 coding DNA: TGTGCCATCAGTGAGGGACAGGCGTCCTACGAGCAGTACGTC. Encoded protein: CAISEGQASYEQYV.

The table lists this clonotype with a few counts. The chain couples TRBV12-5 to TRBJ1-1, with unresolved D. The V end lost 5 bases, the J end lost 3 bases, and 10 bases lay between the germline ends. Germline assignment: CDR1 LGHNT and CDR2 FRNRAP. CDR3 length: 13 residues. This CDR3 is CASGPPVDTEAFF. For the CDR3, the DNA is TGTGCTAGTGGTCCCCCCGTGGACACTGAAGCTTTCTTT.

J is TRBJ1-5 and V is TRBV6-1; 8 bases align to TRBD1. J gave up 6 bases and V 5 bases, and 6 bases lay outside the gene matches. This CDR3 comprises 14 residues. Germline V CDR1 and CDR2: MNHNS, SASEGT. CDR3 sequence reads: CASSSGTGSQPQHF. The CDR3 DNA is TGTGCCAGCAGTTCCGGGACAGGCAGTCAGCCCCAGCATTTT.

The CDR3: CASSQESGASSYNEQFF. In nucleotides, the CDR3 is TGCGCCAGCAGCCAAGAGAGCGGGGCGAGCTCCTACAATGAGCAGTTCTTC. The V call is TRBV4-1, the J call TRBJ2-1; 7 positions agree with TRBD2. The CDR3 is 17 amino acids. The germline V gene encodes CDR1 MGHRA and CDR2 YSYEKL. V lost 0 bases, J lost 0 bases, and 5 bases stayed unmatched.

Here the CDR3 reads CATSDFQGETQYF. In DNA form, the CDR3 reads TGTGCCACCAGTGATTTTCAGGGAGAGACCCAGTACTTC. The V call is TRBV24-1, the J call TRBJ2-5, with D possibly being TRBD1 (5 bases). The ends were cut back, 1 base at V and 4 bases at J, with 6 bases in the middle. Germline CDR1 and CDR2: KGHDR and SFDVKD. The CDR3 runs to 13 residues.

This clonotype was counted at least ten times. The V call is TRBV7-2, the J call TRBJ2-5; 8 bases are shared with TRBD2. Germline CDR1 SGHTA, CDR2 FQGNSA. V was pared by 4 bases and J by 1 base, with 8 bases of the junction left unmatched. This CDR3 region has 16 residues. This CDR3 is CASSSLRGGIQETQYF. The CDR3 nucleotides read TGTGCCAGCAGCTCCCTACGGGGGGGCATCCAAGAGACCCAGTACTTC.

This clonotype was detected ten times or more. The rearrangement uses TRBV6-1 and TRBJ2-3; TRBD2 aligns across 9 bases. The V and J ends lost 1 base and 2 bases, in that order; junction bases with no gene match: 10. The germline gives CDR1 MNHNS, CDR2 SASEGT. The CDR3 consists of 18 residues. CDR3 DNA: TGTGCCAGCAGTGAAGTTTTTTTAGCGGGGGATTTCACAGATACGCAGTATTTT. It encodes CASSEVFLAGDFTDTQYF.

The rearrangement joins TRBV12-3 or TRBV12-4 to TRBJ2-1; D call uncertain. Trimming took off 3 bases at V and 5 bases at J, with 14 bases between the two ends. The CDR3 spans 15 residues. CDR3 amino acids: CASSFRSAENNEQFF. CDR3 coding DNA: TGTGCCAGCAGTTTTAGGTCAGCCGAGAACAATGAGCAGTTCTTC.